This entry lists 5 T cell receptor beta chains sequenced from one sample in a study of T cells in women clearing cervical HPV infection. Sequencing used immunoSEQ multiplex PCR; TCRdb keeps in-frame clones, though not all of them. The sample has 45,000 to 55,000 clones. Sequencing input: blood buffy coat. The origin of the receptors is a woman between 18 and 70 years old with a cervical HPV16 infection that either progressed to CIN3+ or cleared (not recorded which).

About this clone itself: The CDR3 end falls 3 residues outside the read, so it is completed with the germline J gene. The J gene is TRBJ2-3, the V gene TRBV7-3, with 7 bases aligning to TRBD2. Germline V gene data show CDR1 as SGHTA and CDR2 as FQGTGA. The CDR3 is made up of 14 amino acids. Trimming removed 1 base from V and 5 bases from J; junction bases left unmatched: 3. CDR3 sequence reads: CASSLSQRGDTQYF. CDR3 DNA, as far as it was read: TGTGCCAGCAGCTTAAGCCAGCGGGGAGATACG.

Comment on this clone: The read halts 3 residues ahead of the CDR3 end, with the missing end drawn from the germline J gene. The genes are TRBV11-3 and TRBJ2-3; a possible D gene is TRBD2 (5 bases). The CDR3 spans 15 residues. Germline V gene lookup returns CDR1 SGHNT and CDR2 YENEEA. Deletions cut 6 bases from V and 2 bases from J, with 15 bases between. Partial CDR3 DNA: TGTGCCAGCAGTGAGGGCCGAAAAAACACAGATACG. Protein product: CASSEGRKNTDT. In full, the CDR3 reads CASSEGRKNTDTQYF.

A word on this clone: The read stops 3 residues short of the end of the CDR3; the missing end is completed from the germline J gene. The chain combines TRBV28 with TRBJ2-5, with 11 bases identical to TRBD2. Germline assignment: CDR1 MDHEN and CDR2 SYDVKM. CDR3 size: 16 residues. V lost 5 bases and J lost 2; bases outside the gene matches: 7. Incomplete CDR3 DNA: TGTGCCAGCAGTCTACTAGCGGGAGTAACACAAGAGACC. Its translation: CASSLLAGVTQET. The whole CDR3 protein reads CASSLLAGVTQETQYF.

Note on this clone: The CDR3 extends 3 residues past the end of the read, so its final part is completed from the germline J gene. V usage is TRBV6-2 or TRBV6-3 and J usage is TRBJ2-1; D might be TRBD1 or TRBD2, each matching 5 bases. CDR3 length equals 13 residues. The germline CDR1 and CDR2 sequences are MNHEY and SVGEGT. Trimming took 0 bases from V and 8 from J, leaving 8 bases between them. The CDR3 sequence is CASSYSRGYEQFF. CDR3 bases read: TGTGCCAGCAGTTACTCGAGGGGCTATGAG.

Details on this clone: The CDR3 end is not reached by the read, which stops 3 residues before it; the germline J gene fills it in. The gene calls are TRBV7-2 and TRBJ2-7, with 7 bases aligning to TRBD1. With 2 bases clipped from V and 0 bases from J, the junction kept 4 bases outside the gene matches. The CDR3 spans 15 residues. CDR1 and CDR2 (germline): SGHTA, FQGNSA. The chain's CDR3 is CASSLMTGSSYEQYF. The DNA read from the CDR3 is TGTGCCAGCAGCTTAATGACAGGGAGCTCCTACGAG.